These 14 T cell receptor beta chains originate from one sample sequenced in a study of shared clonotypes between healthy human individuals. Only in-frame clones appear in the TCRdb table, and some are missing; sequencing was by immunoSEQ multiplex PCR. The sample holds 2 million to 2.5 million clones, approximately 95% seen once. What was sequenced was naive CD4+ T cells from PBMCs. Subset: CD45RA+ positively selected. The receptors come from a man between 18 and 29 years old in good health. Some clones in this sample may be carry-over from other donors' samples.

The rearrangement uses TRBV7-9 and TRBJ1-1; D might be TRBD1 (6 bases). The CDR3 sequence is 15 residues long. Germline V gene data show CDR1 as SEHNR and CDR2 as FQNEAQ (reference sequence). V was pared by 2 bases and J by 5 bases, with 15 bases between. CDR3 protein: CASSLLGAKGTEAFF. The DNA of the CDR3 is TGTGCCAGCAGCTTACTGGGGGCGAAGGGGACTGAAGCTTTCTTT.

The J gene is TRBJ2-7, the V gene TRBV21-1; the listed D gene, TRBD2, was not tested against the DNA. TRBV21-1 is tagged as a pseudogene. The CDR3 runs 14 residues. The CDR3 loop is CASSPPGGRYEQYF. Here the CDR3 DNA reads TGTGCCAGCAGCCCACCTGGCGGGAGGTACGAGCAGTACTTC.

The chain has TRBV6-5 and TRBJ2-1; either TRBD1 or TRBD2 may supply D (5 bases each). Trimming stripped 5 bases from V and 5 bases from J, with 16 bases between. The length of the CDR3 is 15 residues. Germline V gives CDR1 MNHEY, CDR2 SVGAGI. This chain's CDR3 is CASSPPGRRDNEQFF. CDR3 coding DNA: TGTGCCAGCAGTCCCCCGGGGCGGCGGGACAATGAGCAGTTCTTC.

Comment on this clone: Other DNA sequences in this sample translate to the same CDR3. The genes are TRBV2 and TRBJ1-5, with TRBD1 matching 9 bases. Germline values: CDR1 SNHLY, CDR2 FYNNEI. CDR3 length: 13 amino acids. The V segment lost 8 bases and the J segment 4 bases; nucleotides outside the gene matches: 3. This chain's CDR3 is CASGGTGNQPQHF. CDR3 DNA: TGTGCCAGCGGGGGGACAGGGAATCAGCCCCAGCATTTT.

The CDR3 spells CASSLITASTDTQYF. The CDR3 nucleotides read TGCGCCAGCAGCTTGATTACAGCTAGCACAGATACGCAGTATTTT. The chain is built from TRBV5-1 and TRBJ2-3; unclear D gene. The germline CDR1 and CDR2 sequences are SGHRS and YFSETQ. Trimming cost V 1 base and J 0 bases, with 9 bases left between them. This CDR3 is 15 amino acids long.

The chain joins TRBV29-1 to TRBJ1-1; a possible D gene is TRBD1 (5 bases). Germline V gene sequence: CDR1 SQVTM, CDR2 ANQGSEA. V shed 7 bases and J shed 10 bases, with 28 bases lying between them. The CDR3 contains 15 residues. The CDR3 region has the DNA TGCAGCGGTGATGCCCGCGGCGGGCGGGGGGGAGGAGCTTTCTTT. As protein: CSGDARGGRGGGAFF.

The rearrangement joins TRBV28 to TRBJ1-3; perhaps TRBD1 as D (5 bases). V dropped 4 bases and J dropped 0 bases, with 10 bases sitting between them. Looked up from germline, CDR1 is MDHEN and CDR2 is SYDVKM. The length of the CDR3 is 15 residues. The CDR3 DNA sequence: TGTGCCAGCAGTTGGCGCGGGGGCTCTGGAAACACCATATATTTT. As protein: CASSWRGGSGNTIYF. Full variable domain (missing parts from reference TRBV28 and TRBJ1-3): DVKVTQSSRYLVKRTGEKVFLECVQDMDHENMFWYRQDPGLGLRLIYFSYDVKMKEKGDIPEGYSVSREKKERFSLILESASTNQTSMYLCASSWRGGSGNTIYFGEGSWLTVV.

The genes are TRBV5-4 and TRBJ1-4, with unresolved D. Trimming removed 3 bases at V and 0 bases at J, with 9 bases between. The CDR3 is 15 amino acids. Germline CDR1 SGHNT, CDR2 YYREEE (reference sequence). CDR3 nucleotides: TGTGCCAGCAGCTCCAGTGGCGCAACTAATGAAAAACTGTTTTTT. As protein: CASSSSGATNEKLFF. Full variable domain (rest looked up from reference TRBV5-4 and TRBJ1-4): ETGVTQSPTHLIKTRGQQVTLRCSSQSGHNTVSWYQQALGQGPQFIFQYYREEENGRGNFPPRFSGLQFPNYSSELNVNALELDDSALYLCASSSSGATNEKLFFGSGTQLSVL.

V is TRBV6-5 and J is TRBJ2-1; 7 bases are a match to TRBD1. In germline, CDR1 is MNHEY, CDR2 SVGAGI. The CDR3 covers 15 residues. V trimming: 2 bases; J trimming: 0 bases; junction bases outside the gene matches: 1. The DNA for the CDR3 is TGTGCCAGCAGTTACGAGGGGGCCTCCTACAATGAGCAGTTCTTC. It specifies CASSYEGASYNEQFF.

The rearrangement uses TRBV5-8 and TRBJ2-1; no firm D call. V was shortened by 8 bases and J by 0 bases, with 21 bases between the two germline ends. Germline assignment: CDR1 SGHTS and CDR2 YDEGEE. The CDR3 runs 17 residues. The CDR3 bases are TGTGCCAGTCCTAACTTACGCATGCCTACCTCCTACAATGAGCAGTTCTTC. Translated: CASPNLRMPTSYNEQFF. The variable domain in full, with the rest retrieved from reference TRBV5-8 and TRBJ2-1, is EAGVTQSPTHLIKTRGQQATLRCSPISGHTSVYWYQQALGLGLQFLLWYDEGEERNRGNFPPRFSGRQFPNYSSELNVNALELEDSALYLCASPNLRMPTSYNEQFFGPGTRLTVL.

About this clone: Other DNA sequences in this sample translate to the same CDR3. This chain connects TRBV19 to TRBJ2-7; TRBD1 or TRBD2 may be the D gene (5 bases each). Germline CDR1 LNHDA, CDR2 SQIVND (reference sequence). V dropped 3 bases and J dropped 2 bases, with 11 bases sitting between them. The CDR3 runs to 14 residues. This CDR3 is CASSIGGGTYEQYF. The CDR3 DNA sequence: TGTGCCAGTAGTATTGGTGGGGGTACCTACGAGCAGTACTTC.

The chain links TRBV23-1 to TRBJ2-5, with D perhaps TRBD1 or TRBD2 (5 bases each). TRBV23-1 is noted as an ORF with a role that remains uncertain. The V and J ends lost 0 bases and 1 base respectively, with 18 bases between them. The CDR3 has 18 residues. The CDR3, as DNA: TGCGCCAGCAGTCAATCGTCGGGACCCGTTTCCCCCCAAGAGACCCAGTACTTC. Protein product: CASSQSSGPVSPQETQYF.

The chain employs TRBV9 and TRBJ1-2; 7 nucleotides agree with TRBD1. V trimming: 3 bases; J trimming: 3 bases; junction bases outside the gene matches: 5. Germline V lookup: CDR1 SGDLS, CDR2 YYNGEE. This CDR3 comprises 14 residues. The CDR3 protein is CASSETGFHYGYTF. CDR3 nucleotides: TGTGCCAGCAGCGAGACAGGGTTTCACTATGGCTACACCTTC.

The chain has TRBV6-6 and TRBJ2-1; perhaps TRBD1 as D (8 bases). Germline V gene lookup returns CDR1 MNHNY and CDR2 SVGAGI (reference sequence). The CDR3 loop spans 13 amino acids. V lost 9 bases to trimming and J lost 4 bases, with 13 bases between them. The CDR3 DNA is TGTGCCAGTGGACAGGGAGGGTACAATGAGCAGTTCTTC. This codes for CASGQGGYNEQFF.